A single TCR beta chain is shown here with its context. This clone was seen a handful of times. Its antigen is not yet known. Base qualities are missing; no much larger clone stands one base away. Enrolling through a virtual design, the prospective study's participants ranged in age from about 18 to 100 years and lived across about two dozen United States geographic areas. In the prospective study, cohorts were assigned on the basis of participant-reported clinical history obtained from a screening survey and a study questionnaire. Exposed participants were defined as having been in contact with someone with a PCR-confirmed or clinician-diagnosed COVID-19 case within 2 weeks of study entry. In the prospective study, mobile phlebotomists collected whole blood, serum and a nasopharyngeal or oropharyngeal swab from each participant. Prospective study participants could optionally give additional blood draws and questionnaires over a roughly 2-month period. Blood samples from the prospective study were shipped frozen or at room temperature prior to DNA extraction.

The data were taken from a study of blood T cell repertoires in COVID-19 (dated by TCRdb to between 2020 and 2021). With respect to the entire study: Samples from collaborators originated in the United States, Italy and Spain and spanned both the acute and convalescent phases of COVID-19. The sample metadata nearly always contained a de-identified subject ID, COVID-19 status, age in years and sex. A freely available public database, intended as a resource for researchers studying the immune response to SARS-CoV-2, is where the repertoires were released. The dataset comprised deeply sampled blood TCRbeta repertoires from subjects exposed to, actively infected with, or recovered from COVID-19. Where available, HLA class I and class II types were obtained from metadata supplied by the sample provider rather than from assay-based typing. The prospective study material was composed of cDNA or gDNA derived from T cells, B-cell-depleted T cells, or PBMCs. The samples were drawn from the first 160 participants of the ongoing ImmuneRACE study and from 1,254 subjects provided by 6 global collaborators.

The investigation overall reported the following: The amount of clinical and demographic metadata varied by source and participant and was provided uncurated.

TCRbeta CDR3 regions were amplified from genomic DNA using the immunoSEQ Assay, a bias-controlled multiplex PCR. Under the source paper's analysis protocol: The number of nucleated cells in each sample was estimated by amplification of reference gene primers within the assay. To quantify the absolute abundance of each unique TCRbeta CDR3 rearrangement, sequence reads were collapsed and filtered. Productive Simpson clonality was computed per sample as the square root of Simpson's diversity index over productive rearrangements. TCRdb holds this immuneACCESS table with in-frame rearrangements only. Some clones are missing; in checked studies, unresolved V genes explain under half, and the rest has no known cause. Clonal size and the V and J genes are those of that table, whereas D and trimming came from the DNA. The sample table lists hundreds of thousands of clones, 85% of them with a count of one. The ten most abundant clones make up approximately 1.9% of the sample.

This receptor was identified in a woman under 40 who had been exposed to COVID-19. Sequenced material: PBMCs or T cells enriched from blood (not recorded which).

The CDR3 loop reads CASSSPGLLPGEQYF. The sequenced DNA is TGTGCCAGCAGTTCACCGGGACTCCTTCCGGGAGAGCAGTACTTC. The rearranged segments are TRBV28 and TRBJ2-7, with TRBD2 as a weak D call on 6 bases. From the cysteine through the phenylalanine, the CDR3 covers 15 amino acids. Solely the CDR3 DNA is kept, with 45 bases framed from the first base. CDR1 and CDR2 are drawn from the germline V gene: MDHEN, SYDVKM. V is cut by 4 bases and J by 7 bases, and the space between the germline ends is 20 bases. Beyond the CDR3, the reference TRBV28 and TRBJ2-7 genes provide the residues; the full variable domain reads: DVKVTQSSRYLVKRTGEKVFLECVQDMDHENMFWYRQDPGLGLRLIYFSYDVKMKEKGDIPEGYSVSREKKERFSLILESASTNQTSMYLCASSSPGLLPGEQYFGPGTRLTVT.